A single sample is the source of the 23 T cell receptor beta chains below, sequenced in a study of regulatory T cells in long-lasting Graves disease. Building the TCR beta libraries relied on iRepertoire HTBI primers, and CDR3 regions underwent Arm-PCR. From the multiplex PCR reads, TCRdb called clonotypes with MiXCR, one entry per CDR3 protein. The sample comprises fewer than 400,000 distinct CDR3 sequences, less than 25% of which are singletons, and around 21% rests with the top ten. As for time point: persistent/refractory GD, antithyroid drugs over 5 years with positive TRAb. RNA extracted from PBMCs served as the sequencing template. The input for sequencing was peripheral blood mononuclear cells (PBMCs), taken when the disease was refractory, from a patient treated with antithyroid drugs. These receptors originate from a female donor with Graves disease.

The gene calls are TRBV29-1 and TRBJ2-7; D is unclear. CDR3 length: 12 residues. In germline, CDR1 is SQVTM, CDR2 ANQGSEA. Trimming cost V 5 bases and J 1 base, with 9 bases left between them. The DNA of the CDR3 is TGCAGCGTTAAGGCCGATTCCTACGAGCAGTACTTC. Translation: CSVKADSYEQYF.

Many counts were recorded for this clonotype. The chain has TRBV7-9 and TRBJ2-7, with D perhaps matching TRBD1 or TRBD2 (5 bases each). CDR1 is SEHNR, CDR2 FQNEAQ, per germline (reference sequence). This CDR3 contains 13 residues. V lost 6 bases and J lost 1, with 10 bases in between. In DNA form, the CDR3 reads TGTGCCAGCAGTCGGGACGGATCCTACGAGCAGTACTTC. This gives the protein CASSRDGSYEQYF.

The CDR3 spells CASSARGRNNEQFF. The CDR3 bases are TGTGCCAGCAGTGCGCGAGGGCGGAACAATGAGCAGTTCTTC. The chain is built from TRBV2 and TRBJ2-1, with D possibly TRBD2 on 5 matching bases. V was cut by 4 bases and J by 5 bases, with 12 bases left in between. This CDR3 contains 14 residues. Germline values: CDR1 SNHLY, CDR2 FYNNEI.

V gene TRBV29-1 combines with J gene TRBJ2-7; 8 bases line up with TRBD2. CDR3 size: 12 residues. J was trimmed by 7 bases and V by 3 bases; bases with no gene match: 5. Germline CDR1 SQVTM, CDR2 ANQGSEA. CDR3 DNA: TGCAGCGTTGATGCGGCTAGCGGGGAGCAGTACTTC. It translates to CSVDAASGEQYF.

This clonotype was recorded many times. V and J are TRBV2 and TRBJ1-5; D gene uncertain. Germline values: CDR1 SNHLY, CDR2 FYNNEI. The CDR3 contains 12 residues. V dropped 7 bases and J dropped 4 bases, with 8 bases sitting between them. CDR3 nucleotides: TGTGCCAGCAATGGAGGAAATCAGCCCCAGCATTTT. As protein: CASNGGNQPQHF.

This clonotype was counted at least ten times. The gene calls are TRBV11-2 and TRBJ2-7, with TRBD2 matching over 7 bases. This CDR3 region has 15 residues. The germline V gene has CDR1 SGHAT and CDR2 FQNNGV. V lost 1 base, J lost 3 bases, and 6 bases stayed unmatched. The CDR3 region has the DNA TGTGCCAGCAGCTTAGCGGCGGGAGAGGACTACGAGCAGTACTTC. It is translated as CASSLAAGEDYEQYF. Full variable domain (outside the CDR3, taken from reference TRBV11-2 and TRBJ2-7): EAGVAQSPRYKIIEKRQSVAFWCNPISGHATLYWYQQILGQGPKLLIQFQNNGVVDDSQLPKDRFSAERLKGVDSTLKIQPAKLEDSAVYLCASSLAAGEDYEQYFGPGTRLTVT.

This clonotype was observed at least ten times. The chain carries TRBV6-1 and TRBJ1-5; D is ambiguous. V was pared by 7 bases and J by 2 bases, with 6 bases between. This CDR3 has 12 residues. CDR1 and CDR2 (germline): MNHNS, SASEGT. Here the CDR3 DNA reads TGTGCCAGCATGAAGGGCAATCAGCCCCAGCATTTT. This encodes CASMKGNQPQHF.

The V and J genes are TRBV7-9 and TRBJ1-6; 10 bases fit TRBD1. Trimming took 4 bases from V and 9 from J; bases not matched to a gene: 12. This CDR3 has 17 residues. Looked up from germline, CDR1 is SEHNR and CDR2 is FQNEAQ (reference sequence). The CDR3 protein is CASSSGQGGRTLSPLHF. CDR3 bases: TGTGCCAGCAGCTCCGGACAGGGGGGACGGACACTTTCACCCCTCCACTTT.

This clonotype was counted ten times or more. The V call is TRBV7-2, the J call TRBJ1-4; D is perhaps TRBD1 (5 bases). Germline lookup yields CDR1 SGHTA and CDR2 FQGNSA. Deletions cut 6 bases from V and 4 bases from J, with 12 bases between. CDR3 size: 14 residues. The CDR3 DNA is TGTGCCAGCAGTTCCGGGGGGAGTAATGAAAAACTGTTTTTT. Its protein product is CASSSGGSNEKLFF.

The CDR3 loop reads CASSPLGGANTGELFF. As DNA, the CDR3 is TGTGCCAGCAGCCCGTTAGGGGGCGCGAACACCGGGGAGCTGTTTTTT. V and J are TRBV3-1 and TRBJ2-2, with 7 bases matching TRBD1. Germline CDR1 LGHDT, CDR2 YNNKEL (reference sequence). The trim removed 4 bases at V and 0 bases at J, leaving 5 bases unmatched. This CDR3 contains 16 residues.

This clonotype was counted at least ten times. The V and J genes are TRBV28 and TRBJ2-7, with TRBD1 identical over 9 bases. The CDR3 has 13 amino acids. The junction had 5 bases not matched to a gene; V was cut back by 8 bases and J by 3 bases. Germline values: CDR1 MDHEN, CDR2 SYDVKM. DNA of the CDR3: TGTGCCAGCGTACCGGGACAGGGCTACGAGCAGTACTTC. It is translated as CASVPGQGYEQYF.

This clonotype was seen a handful of times. DNA for the CDR3: TGTGCCAGCAGCGGGGACAGGGTTTACGAGCAGTACTTC. Protein product: CASSGDRVYEQYF. The chain joins TRBV3-1 to TRBJ2-7, with TRBD1 matching 9 bases. Germline CDR1 LGHDT, CDR2 YNNKEL (reference sequence). This CDR3 is built from 13 residues. V gave up 5 bases and J gave up 4 bases; unmatched junction bases: 3.

This clonotype was recorded at least ten times. CDR3 loop: CASSFGDRAQETQYF. Here the CDR3 DNA reads TGTGCCAGCAGTTTTGGGGACAGGGCTCAAGAGACCCAGTACTTC. The V call is TRBV12-3 or TRBV12-4, the J call TRBJ2-5; 9 bases fit TRBD1. V was clipped by 3 bases and J by 2 bases; unmatched bases: 4. The CDR3 has 15 residues.

This rearrangement joins TRBV7-9 to TRBJ2-3; TRBD1 is a possible D gene (6 bases). CDR1 SEHNR and CDR2 FQNEAQ come from the germline V gene (reference sequence). This CDR3 comprises 16 residues. V was trimmed by 6 bases and J by 4 bases, leaving 20 bases between them. The CDR3 DNA follows: TGTGCCAGCAGTCTGACGTTAAGTCAGGGGCCAGATACGCAGTATTTT. The encoded protein is CASSLTLSQGPDTQYF.

This clonotype came up many times. CDR3 sequence reads: CAWSVDSYEQYF. The CDR3 nucleotides are TGTGCCTGGAGTGTAGACAGTTACGAGCAGTACTTC. The V and J genes are TRBV30 and TRBJ2-7; D is possibly TRBD1 (5 bases). Germline V gene data show CDR1 as GTSNPN and CDR2 as SVGIG (reference sequence). V was pared by 0 bases and J by 4 bases, with 7 bases between. This CDR3 has 12 residues. Using reference TRBV30 and TRBJ2-7 for the parts outside the CDR3, the full variable domain is SQTIHQWPATLVQPVGSPLSLECTVEGTSNPNLYWYRQAAGRGLQLLFYSVGIGQISSEVPQNLSASRPQDRQFILSSKKLLLSDSGFYLCAWSVDSYEQYFGPGTRLTVT.

The table lists this clonotype with many counts. V usage is TRBV12-3 or TRBV12-4 and J usage is TRBJ1-5; 10 bases line up with TRBD1. CDR3 length equals 13 residues. Trimming at V came to 8 bases and at J to 3 bases, leaving 1 base not matched to a gene. CDR3 protein: CASGTGANQPQHF. In DNA, the CDR3 is TGTGCCAGCGGGACAGGGGCCAATCAGCCCCAGCATTTT.

This clonotype was detected ten times or more. The rearrangement uses TRBV28 and TRBJ2-7, with TRBD1 matching 7 bases. The CDR3 is 17 amino acids. Germline loops: CDR1 MDHEN, CDR2 SYDVKM. The V segment lost 1 base and the J segment 0 bases; nucleotides outside the gene matches: 9. CDR3 sequence reads: CASSLYEGAPSSYEQYF. The CDR3 nucleotides are TGTGCCAGCAGTTTATACGAGGGGGCCCCCAGCTCCTACGAGCAGTACTTC.

V is TRBV6-5 and J is TRBJ2-2; the D gene could be TRBD1 or TRBD2 (5 bases each). Trimming cost V 2 bases and J 7 bases, with 8 bases left between them. This CDR3 contains 13 residues. Germline V gene lookup returns CDR1 MNHEY and CDR2 SVGAGI. This CDR3 is CASSYKGSGELFF. The CDR3, as DNA: TGTGCCAGCAGTTACAAGGGGAGCGGGGAGCTGTTTTTT.

About this clonotype: Compared with germline, one end of the junction differs, possibly owing to a read error. V usage is TRBV7-2 and J usage is TRBJ2-7, with TRBD1 matching over 11 bases. Germline CDR1 is SGHTA and CDR2 is FQGNSA. This CDR3 region has 14 residues. The CDR3 is CASRLGTGGNEQYF. Written as DNA, the CDR3 is TGTGCCAGCAGATTAGGGACAGGGGGGAACGAGCAGTACTTC.

Many counts were recorded for this clonotype. This chain joins TRBV7-2 and TRBJ2-7; 9 bases are a match to TRBD1. Trimming cost V 1 base and J 6 bases; bases outside gene matches: 10. The CDR3 covers 16 residues. Looked up from germline, CDR1 is SGHTA and CDR2 is FQGNSA. CDR3 nucleotides: TGTGCCAGCAGCTTAGTACCCCCCAGGACAGGGGCCGAGCAGTACTTC. The encoded protein is CASSLVPPRTGAEQYF.

This clonotype occurred many times. V is TRBV5-1 and J is TRBJ2-7; D possibly corresponds to TRBD1 (6 bases). Per the germline V gene, CDR1 is SGHRS and CDR2 is YFSETQ. V was clipped by 6 bases and J by 0 bases, with 19 bases between them. The CDR3 is made up of 16 amino acids. The CDR3 region has the DNA TGCGCCAGCACCCCGGTCTTCAGGGGCCGCTCCTACGAGCAGTACTTC. It encodes CASTPVFRGRSYEQYF.

This clonotype showed up just a few times. The rearrangement links TRBV4-3 to TRBJ1-4; TRBD1 aligns across 7 bases. The CDR3 covers 14 residues. J gave up 8 bases and V 1 base, and 4 bases lay outside the gene matches. Germline V gene lookup returns CDR1 LGHNA and CDR2 YSLEER. CDR3 amino acids: CASSQVPGGEKLFF. The DNA for the CDR3 is TGCGCCAGCAGCCAAGTGCCAGGGGGAGAAAAACTGTTTTTT.

CDR3 DNA: TGCGCCAGCAGCCTACAGGGGAAGGGCTACGAGCAGTACTTC. Protein product: CASSLQGKGYEQYF. The chain has TRBV4-3 and TRBJ2-7; TRBD1 matches at 7 bases. The CDR3 extends over 14 amino acids. Per the germline V gene, CDR1 is LGHNA and CDR2 is YSLEER. V shed 4 bases and J 3 bases; nucleotides not matched to a gene: 6.